This entry lists 24 T cell receptor beta chains sequenced from one sample in a study of beta chain features in type 1 diabetes. Broader study findings: Moderate but significant shortening of TCRB CDR3s was recorded in all four CD4+ subsets from Type 1 diabetes patients.

TCRB transcripts that were expressed got sequenced, as all of the isolated RNA had been reverse transcribed. Sequenced by immunoSEQ multiplex PCR; TCRdb stores in-frame clones only, minus some. The repertoire holds about 640,000 clones, with over 10% as singletons. These receptors' antigens are unknown. Sample: naive CD4+ T cells from blood. The receptor set was obtained from a man aged 25 to 40 with type 1 diabetes.

V and J are TRBV7-2 and TRBJ2-1, with 14 bases identical to TRBD2. CDR1 SGHTA and CDR2 FQGNSA come from the germline V gene. This CDR3 has 18 residues. V was clipped by 5 bases and J by 9 bases; unmatched bases: 15. The chain's CDR3 is CASSPRPLTSGGAGEQFF. The CDR3 nucleotides are TGTGCCAGCAGCCCCCGGCCCCTGACTAGCGGGGGGGCCGGTGAGCAGTTCTTC. Looking up the rest from reference TRBV7-2 and TRBJ2-1 gives the full variable domain: GAGVSQSPSNKVTEKGKDVELRCDPISGHTALYWYRQSLGQGLEFLIYFQGNSAPDKSGLPSDRFSAERTGGSVSTLTIQRTQQEDSAVYLCASSPRPLTSGGAGEQFFGPGTRLTVL.

This clone was observed a handful of times. This chain joins TRBV9 and TRBJ1-5, with 8 bases matching TRBD1. V lost 0 bases to trimming and J lost 4 bases; unmatched junction nucleotides: 3. This CDR3 spans 15 amino acids. Germline V gives CDR1 SGDLS, CDR2 YYNGEE. The CDR3, as DNA: TGTGCCAGCAGCGTAGACGGGACAGGTAATCAGCCCCAGCATTTT. Translated, it gives CASSVDGTGNQPQHF.

This chain uses TRBV5-1 with TRBJ1-1; the D gene is possibly TRBD1 (6 bases). CDR1 SGHRS and CDR2 YFSETQ come from the germline V gene. This CDR3 has 17 amino acids. Trimming shortened V by 1 base and J by 0 bases, and 16 bases separated the two germline ends. This CDR3 is CASSLPLTDSLNTEAFF. The CDR3 nucleotides read TGCGCCAGCAGCTTGCCCCTTACGGACAGCTTGAACACTGAAGCTTTCTTT.

This clone was observed a few times. The J gene is TRBJ2-2, the V gene TRBV5-6; 12 nucleotides line up with TRBD2. Germline CDR1 is SGHDT and CDR2 is YYEEEE. The CDR3 extends over 17 amino acids. Trimming cost V 4 bases and J 0 bases; bases outside gene matches: 4. Written as DNA, the CDR3 is TGTGCCAGCAGCATACGGACTAGCGGGGCGAACACCGGGGAGCTGTTTTTT. It yields the protein CASSIRTSGANTGELFF.

This clone showed up just a few times. The chain has TRBV7-2 and TRBJ2-1; either TRBD1 or TRBD2 may supply D (6 bases each). Germline V gene data show CDR1 as SGHTA and CDR2 as FQGNSA. Trimming took 6 bases from V and 7 from J, leaving 13 bases between them. The CDR3 length is 13 residues. This CDR3 reads CASRIVGGNEQFF. The CDR3 DNA reads as TGTGCCAGCAGGATCGTAGGGGGGAATGAGCAGTTCTTC.

This clone was observed a few times. This rearrangement joins TRBV4-2 to TRBJ2-7; tentatively, D is TRBD1 or TRBD2 (5 bases each). CDR3 length: 15 amino acids. Trimming stripped 1 base from V and 10 bases from J, with 20 bases between. Germline V gene data show CDR1 as LGHNA and CDR2 as YNFKEQ. The CDR3 reads CASSQAPNGWGFQYF. CDR3 nucleotide sequence: TGTGCCAGCAGCCAAGCCCCCAACGGGTGGGGGTTCCAGTACTTC.

This clone has only a few counts. CDR3 coding DNA: TGTGCCATCAGCCCGGGACAGGGTAATTCACCCCTCCACTTT. This encodes CAISPGQGNSPLHF. The rearrangement links TRBV10-3 to TRBJ1-6; TRBD1 matches at 9 bases. V dropped 6 bases and J dropped 6; count of bases not matched to a gene: 3. The CDR3 runs to 14 residues. CDR1 and CDR2 (germline): ENHRY, SYGVKD.

This clone showed up just a few times. The chain has TRBV5-6 and TRBJ2-3; TRBD2 aligns across 9 bases. CDR1 is SGHDT, CDR2 YYEEEE, per germline. Germline trimming cut 7 bases from V and 2 bases from J; bases unmatched to any gene: 5. The CDR3 is made up of 14 amino acids. CDR3 amino acids: CASFSGRNTDTQYF. DNA for the CDR3: TGTGCCAGCTTTAGCGGGAGAAACACAGATACGCAGTATTTT.

About this clone: The identical CDR3 is also encoded by other nucleotide sequences in the sample. The genes are TRBV5-4 and TRBJ2-5; 7 nucleotides agree with TRBD1. In germline, CDR1 is SGHNT, CDR2 YYREEE (reference sequence). CDR3 length: 13 residues. V was pared by 1 base and J by 4 bases, with 1 base of the junction left unmatched. CDR3 nucleotides: TGTGCCAGCAGCTTGAACAGGGGAGAGACCCAGTACTTC. Its protein is CASSLNRGETQYF.

This clone showed up just a few times. V is TRBV2 and J is TRBJ2-2; 8 bases are shared with TRBD2. With V trimmed by 4 bases and J by 3 bases, 7 bases remained unmatched. Germline lookup yields CDR1 SNHLY and CDR2 FYNNEI. The CDR3 totals 16 residues. The CDR3 loop is CASSGPSGGHTGELFF. The CDR3 region has the DNA TGTGCCAGCAGTGGCCCCAGCGGGGGCCACACCGGGGAGCTGTTTTTT.

This chain connects TRBV29-1 to TRBJ2-3; D call uncertain. From germline, CDR1 is SQVTM and CDR2 ANQGSEA. The CDR3 totals 11 residues. V was clipped by 7 bases and J by 6 bases, with 11 bases between them. The CDR3 sequence: CSAQMGDTQYF. CDR3 coding DNA: TGCAGCGCCCAAATGGGGGATACGCAGTATTTT.

The sample holds a few counts of this clone. J is TRBJ2-2 and V is TRBV7-2; D remains ambiguous. The length of the CDR3 is 16 residues. Germline CDR1 is SGHTA and CDR2 is FQGNSA. V lost 4 bases, J lost 0 bases, and 12 bases lay in between. CDR3 sequence: CASSWQAPSNTGELFF. CDR3 nucleotides: TGTGCCAGCAGCTGGCAGGCGCCATCGAACACCGGGGAGCTGTTTTTT.

This clone was counted only a few times. The chain recombines TRBV7-9 with TRBJ2-6; D is undetermined. The CDR3 runs to 14 residues. Trimming pared 4 bases from V and 7 bases from J, leaving 11 bases between. CDR1 and CDR2 from the germline V gene are SEHNR and FQNEAQ (reference sequence). CDR3 residues: CASSSSNGANVLTF. DNA for the CDR3: TGTGCCAGCAGCTCCTCCAATGGAGCCAACGTCCTGACTTTC.

The J gene is TRBJ2-5, the V gene TRBV23-1, with D hard to call. The J call may not be correct, given that the DNA end is closer to TRBJ2-7. TRBV23-1 is identified as an open reading frame with a role that is uncertain. CDR3 length equals 15 residues. As DNA, the CDR3 is TGCGCCAGCAGTCAATCACAGACACTTTCCTACGAGCAGTACTTC. Its translation is CASSQSQTLSYEQYF.

The V call is TRBV29-1, the J call TRBJ1-1, with D unresolved. Germline CDR1 and CDR2: SQVTM and ANQGSEA. V was shortened by 6 bases and J by 3 bases, with 11 bases between the two germline ends. The CDR3 spans 12 residues. This chain's CDR3 is CSVKQDYTEAFF. CDR3 DNA sequence: TGCAGCGTGAAGCAGGATTACACTGAAGCTTTCTTT.

This clone was seen a few times. V gene TRBV11-2 combines with J gene TRBJ2-7; TRBD2 aligns across 12 bases. CDR3 size: 17 residues. The trim removed 4 bases at V and 5 bases at J, leaving 12 bases unmatched. The germline gives CDR1 SGHAT, CDR2 FQNNGV. CDR3 loop: CASSSLFQGLAGDEQYF. The DNA for the CDR3 is TGTGCCAGCAGCTCTTTGTTCCAGGGACTAGCGGGTGACGAGCAGTACTTC. The whole variable domain, filled in from reference TRBV11-2 and TRBJ2-7, reads EAGVAQSPRYKIIEKRQSVAFWCNPISGHATLYWYQQILGQGPKLLIQFQNNGVVDDSQLPKDRFSAERLKGVDSTLKIQPAKLEDSAVYLCASSSLFQGLAGDEQYFGPGTRLTVT.

The chain has TRBV14 and TRBJ1-4, with 10 bases that match TRBD1. J lost 5 bases, V lost 8 bases, and 8 bases had no gene match. Germline CDR1 is SGHDN and CDR2 is FVKESK. The CDR3 loop spans 15 amino acids. CDR3 bases: TGTGCCAGCGGACCCAGGACAGGGGGGAATGAAAAACTGTTTTTT. Amino acids: CASGPRTGGNEKLFF.

The V and J genes are TRBV2 and TRBJ2-7; 9 bases are a match to TRBD1. Per germline, CDR1 SNHLY and CDR2 FYNNEI. The CDR3 contains 15 residues. The J segment lost 3 bases and the V segment lost 2 bases, leaving 5 bases of the junction unmatched. The CDR3 DNA reads as TGTGCCAGCAGTGAAAGGGGACAGGGTCACTACGAGCAGTACTTC. It translates to CASSERGQGHYEQYF. Full variable domain (rest looked up from reference TRBV2 and TRBJ2-7): EPEVTQTPSHQVTQMGQEVILRCVPISNHLYFYWYRQILGQKVEFLVSFYNNEISEKSEIFDDQFSVERPDGSNFTLKIRSTKLEDSAMYFCASSERGQGHYEQYFGPGTRLTVT.

J is TRBJ2-3 and V is TRBV19; 10 bases line up with TRBD2. The CDR3 has 15 amino acids. Per the germline V gene, CDR1 is LNHDA and CDR2 is SQIVND (reference sequence). Trimming took 7 bases from V and 0 from J; bases not matched to a gene: 4. CDR3 residues: CASTRTSGSTDTQYF. In DNA, the CDR3 is TGTGCCAGTACCCGGACTAGCGGAAGCACAGATACGCAGTATTTT.

The V and J genes are TRBV19 and TRBJ2-7, with 9 bases lining up with TRBD1. The V and J ends lost 7 bases and 7 bases, in that order; junction bases with no gene match: 5. From germline, CDR1 is LNHDA and CDR2 SQIVND (reference sequence). The CDR3 is 12 residues long. The CDR3, as DNA: TGTGCCAGTAACGACAGGGGGAGTGAGCAGTACTTC. It yields the protein CASNDRGSEQYF.

This clone was picked up a small number of times. This rearrangement joins TRBV18 to TRBJ2-1, with D unclear. The germline V gene has CDR1 KGHSH and CDR2 LQKENI. The CDR3 has 14 residues. The V end was cut by 8 bases, the J end by 3 bases, with 14 bases between. In nucleotides, the CDR3 is TGTGCCAGCCTAACCGGGTCGCTCTACAATGAGCAGTTCTTC. Translation: CASLTGSLYNEQFF.

This clone came up a few times. The genes are TRBV9 and TRBJ2-7; D is unresolved. The CDR3 contains 14 residues. The V end lost 4 bases, the J end lost 5 bases, and 16 bases lay between the germline ends. Germline-derived CDR1 and CDR2 are SGDLS and YYNGEE. CDR3: CASSPARFVDEQYF. In DNA form, the CDR3 reads TGTGCCAGCAGCCCGGCAAGGTTTGTGGACGAGCAGTACTTC. The full variable domain, rest sourced from reference TRBV9 and TRBJ2-7, is DSGVTQTPKHLITATGQRVTLRCSPRSGDLSVYWYQQSLDQGLQFLIQYYNGEERAKGNILERFSAQQFPDLHSELNLSSLELGDSALYFCASSPARFVDEQYFGPGTRLTVT.

This clone was found a few times. The rearrangement joins TRBV13 to TRBJ1-1, with TRBD1 matching 7 bases. Per germline, CDR1 PRHDT and CDR2 FYEKMQ (reference sequence). With V trimmed by 5 bases and J by 2 bases, 5 bases remained unmatched. CDR3 length: 14 residues. The CDR3 DNA sequence: TGTGCCAGCAGCCTCGACAGGGTTAACACTGAAGCTTTCTTT. As protein: CASSLDRVNTEAFF.

This clone appeared a few times. This sequence joins TRBV25-1 and TRBJ2-2; tentatively, D is TRBD2 (5 bases). V was clipped by 2 bases and J by 6 bases, with 16 bases between them. The CDR3 sequence is 16 residues long. Germline V CDR1 and CDR2: MGHDK, SYGVNS. The CDR3 loop reads CASSETPGSRSGELFF. The CDR3 DNA sequence: TGTGCCAGCAGTGAAACCCCGGGATCACGGTCCGGGGAGCTGTTTTTT. Full variable domain (missing parts from reference TRBV25-1 and TRBJ2-2): EADIYQTPRYLVIGTGKKITLECSQTMGHDKMYWYQQDPGMELHLIHYSYGVNSTEKGDLSSESTVSRIRTEHFPLTLESARPSHTSQYLCASSETPGSRSGELFFGEGSRLTVL.